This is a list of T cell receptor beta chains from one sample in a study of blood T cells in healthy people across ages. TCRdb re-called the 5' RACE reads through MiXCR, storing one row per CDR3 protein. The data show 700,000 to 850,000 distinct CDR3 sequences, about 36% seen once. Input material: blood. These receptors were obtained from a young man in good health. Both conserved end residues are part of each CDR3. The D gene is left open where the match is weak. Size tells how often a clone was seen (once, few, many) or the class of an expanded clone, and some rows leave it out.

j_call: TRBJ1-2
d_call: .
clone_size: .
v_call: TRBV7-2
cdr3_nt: TGTGCCAGCAGCTTAGCGGTAGCTAACTATGGCTACACCTTC
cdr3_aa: CASSLAVANYGYTF

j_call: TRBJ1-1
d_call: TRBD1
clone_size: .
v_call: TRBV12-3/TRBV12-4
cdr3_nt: TGTGCCAGCAGAAGCACAGGGGCTGAAGCTTTCTTT
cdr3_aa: CASRSTGAEAFF

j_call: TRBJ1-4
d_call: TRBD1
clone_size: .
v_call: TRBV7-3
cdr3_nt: TGTGCCAGCAGCCCCAAAAACCGGGACAGAGGTGAAAAACTGTTTTTT
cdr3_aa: CASSPKNRDRGEKLFF

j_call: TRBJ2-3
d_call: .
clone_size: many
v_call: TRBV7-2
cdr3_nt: TGTGCCAGCAGCTCGCGGCTCGGGGAAGATACGCAGTATTTT
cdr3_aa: CASSSRLGEDTQYF

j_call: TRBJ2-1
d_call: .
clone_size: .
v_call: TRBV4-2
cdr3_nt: TGTACCAGCAGCCAAGCTACCCGAGGGGACAATGAGCAGTTCTTC
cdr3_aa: CTSSQATRGDNEQFF

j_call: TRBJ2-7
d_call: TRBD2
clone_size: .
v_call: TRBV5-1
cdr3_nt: TGCGCCAGCAGCCCCTCGGGGGAGGGACACGAGCAGTACTTC
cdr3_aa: CASSPSGEGHEQYF

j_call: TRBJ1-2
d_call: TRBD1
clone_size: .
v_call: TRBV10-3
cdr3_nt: TGTGCCATTACCCGGACAGGGGAGAACTATGGCTACACCTTC
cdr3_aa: CAITRTGENYGYTF

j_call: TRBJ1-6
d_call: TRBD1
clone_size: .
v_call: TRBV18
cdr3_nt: TGTGCCAGCTCACCAGTCAGGACAGGGGATTCACCCCTCCACTTT
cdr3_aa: CASSPVRTGDSPLHF

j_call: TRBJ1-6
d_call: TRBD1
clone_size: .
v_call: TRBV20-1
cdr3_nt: TGCAGTGCTAGGGGGGGTGACAGGGGATCCTATAATTCACCCCTCCACTTT
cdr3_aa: CSARGGDRGSYNSPLHF

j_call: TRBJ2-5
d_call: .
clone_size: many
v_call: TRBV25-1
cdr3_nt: TGTGCCACCCTTCGAAGAGAGACCCAGTACTTC
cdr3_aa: CATLRRETQYF

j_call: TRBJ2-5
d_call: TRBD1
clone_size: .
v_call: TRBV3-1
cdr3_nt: TGTGCCAGCAGCCACCGGCCGGGACAGCCAGCCACCCAGTACTTC
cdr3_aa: CASSHRPGQPATQYF

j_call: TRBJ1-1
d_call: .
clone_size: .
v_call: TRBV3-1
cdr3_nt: TGTGCCAGCACCCATCCGTCTTATACAGGGTATGGCACTGAAGCTTTCTTT
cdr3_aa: CASTHPSYTGYGTEAFF

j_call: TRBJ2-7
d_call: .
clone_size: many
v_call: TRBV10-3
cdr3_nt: TGTGCCATCAGTGGGTTCGGGGCAGGAGAGCAGTACTTC
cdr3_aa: CAISGFGAGEQYF

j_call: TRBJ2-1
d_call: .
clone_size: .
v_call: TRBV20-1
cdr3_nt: TGCAGTGCTTACGGTGGGGGCCCGGGGCCCTACAATGAGCAGTTCTTC
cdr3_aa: CSAYGGGPGPYNEQFF

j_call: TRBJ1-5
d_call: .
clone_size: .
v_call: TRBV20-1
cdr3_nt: TGCAGTGCAGCTAGGGCGGACGATAGCAATCAGCCCCAGCATTTT
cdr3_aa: CSAARADDSNQPQHF

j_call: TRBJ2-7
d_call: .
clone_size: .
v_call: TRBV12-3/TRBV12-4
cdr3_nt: TGTGCCAGCAGTCAGACCCAATACGAGCAGTACTTC
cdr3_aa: CASSQTQYEQYF

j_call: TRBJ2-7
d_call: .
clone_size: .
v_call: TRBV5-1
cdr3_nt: TGCGCCAGCAGCTTGGAGGAGGCCCTTGACGAGCAGTACTTC
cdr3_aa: CASSLEEALDEQYF

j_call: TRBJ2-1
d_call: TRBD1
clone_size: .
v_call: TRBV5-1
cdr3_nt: TGCGCCAGCAACACCGGGACAGGGGCCAATGAGCGGTTCTTC
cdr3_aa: CASNTGTGANERFF

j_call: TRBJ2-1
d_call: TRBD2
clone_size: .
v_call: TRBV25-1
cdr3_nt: TGTGCCAGCAGGAGGGAACTAGCGGGGGATTACAATGAGCAGTTCTTC
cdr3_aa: CASRRELAGDYNEQFF

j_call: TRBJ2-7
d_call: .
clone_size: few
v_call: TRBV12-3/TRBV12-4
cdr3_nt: TGTGCCAGCAGTATTTTCGGGACGCCAGCAGTCTACGAGCAGTACTTC
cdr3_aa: CASSIFGTPAVYEQYF

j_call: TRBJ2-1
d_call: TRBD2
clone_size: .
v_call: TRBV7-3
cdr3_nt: TGTGCCAGCAGCTTATACCGGACTAGCGGAAACAATGAGCAGTTCTTC
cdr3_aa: CASSLYRTSGNNEQFF

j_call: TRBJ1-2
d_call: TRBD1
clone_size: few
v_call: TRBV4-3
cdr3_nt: TGCGCCAGCAGCCAACCAAATACAGGGGGCGGCTACACCTTC
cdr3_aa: CASSQPNTGGGYTF

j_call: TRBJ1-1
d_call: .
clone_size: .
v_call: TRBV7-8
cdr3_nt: TGTGCCAGCAGCTTATCCCAGGGAACGAACACTGAAGCTTTCTTT
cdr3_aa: CASSLSQGTNTEAFF

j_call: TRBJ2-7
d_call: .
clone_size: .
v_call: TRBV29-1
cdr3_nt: TGCAGCGTTGAAGCTGGACAGACTACCTACGAGCAGTACTTC
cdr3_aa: CSVEAGQTTYEQYF

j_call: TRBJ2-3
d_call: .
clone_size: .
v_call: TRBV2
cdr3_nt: TGTGCCAGCGCAGGGTTTCCCACACGCTCCGTCCCAGATACGCAGTATTTT
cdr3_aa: CASAGFPTRSVPDTQYF

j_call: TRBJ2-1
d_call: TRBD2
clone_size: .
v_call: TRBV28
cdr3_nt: TGTGCCAGCAGTCCTACGGGACTAGCGGGGCTAGCGACCCAGTTCTTC
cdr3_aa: CASSPTGLAGLATQFF

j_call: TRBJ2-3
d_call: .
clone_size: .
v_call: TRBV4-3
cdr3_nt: TGCGCCAGCAGCCAAGAGCGACTCCGAAAGGGCACAGATACGCAGTATTTT
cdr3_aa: CASSQERLRKGTDTQYF

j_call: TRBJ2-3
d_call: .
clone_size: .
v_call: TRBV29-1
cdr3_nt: TGCAGCGTTGATGTGACCGCCGTGGAGGATACGCAGTATTTT
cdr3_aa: CSVDVTAVEDTQYF

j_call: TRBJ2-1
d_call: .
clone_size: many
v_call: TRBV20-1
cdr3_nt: TGCAGTGCCACTCTAGCCATTTTAGACAATGAGCAGTTCTTC
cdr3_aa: CSATLAILDNEQFF

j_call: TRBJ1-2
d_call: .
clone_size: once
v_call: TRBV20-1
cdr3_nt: TGCAGTGCTATGCTGAGGGAGGCAGGCTATGGCTACACCTTC
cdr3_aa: CSAMLREAGYGYTF

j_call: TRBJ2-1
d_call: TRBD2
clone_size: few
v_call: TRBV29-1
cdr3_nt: TGCAGCGTTGAAGGGGTAGCGGGGGGCTACAATGAGCAGTTCTTC
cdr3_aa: CSVEGVAGGYNEQFF

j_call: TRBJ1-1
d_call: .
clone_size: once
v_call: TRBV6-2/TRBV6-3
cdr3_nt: TGTGCCAGCAAGGACCTGCTGAACACTGAAGCTTTCTTT
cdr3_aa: CASKDLLNTEAFF

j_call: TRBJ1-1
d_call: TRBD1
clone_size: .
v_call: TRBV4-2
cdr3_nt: TGTGCCAGCAGCCAAGAGGGAACCGGGACAGTGAACACTGAAGCTTTCTTT
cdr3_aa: CASSQEGTGTVNTEAFF

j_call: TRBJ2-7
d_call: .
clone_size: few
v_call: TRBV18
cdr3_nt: TGTGCCAGCTCAGACGCCTACGAGCAGTACTTC
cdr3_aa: CASSDAYEQYF

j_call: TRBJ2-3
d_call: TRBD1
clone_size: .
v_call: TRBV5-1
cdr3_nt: TGCGCCAGCAGCTTACAGGGGGCGCCGAGTGATACGCAGTATTTT
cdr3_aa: CASSLQGAPSDTQYF

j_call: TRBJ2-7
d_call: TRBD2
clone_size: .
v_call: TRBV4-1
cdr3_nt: TGCGCCAGCAGCCAAGGGTACCGGACTAGTGCCTACGAGCAGTACTTC
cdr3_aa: CASSQGYRTSAYEQYF

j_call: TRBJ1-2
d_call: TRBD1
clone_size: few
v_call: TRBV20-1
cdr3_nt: TGCAGTGCTAGGTTGAAGGGAGGGGGCCGGGGCTATGGCTACACCTTC
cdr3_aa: CSARLKGGGRGYGYTF

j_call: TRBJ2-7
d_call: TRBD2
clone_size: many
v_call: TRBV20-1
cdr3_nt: TGCAGTGCTATAGGGACTAGCGGGGGGTACGAGCAGTACTTC
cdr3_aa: CSAIGTSGGYEQYF

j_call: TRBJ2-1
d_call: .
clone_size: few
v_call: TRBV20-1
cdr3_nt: TGCAGTGCTAGACCGACAGGTCGTACGGGTCACAATGAGCAGTTCTTC
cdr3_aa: CSARPTGRTGHNEQFF

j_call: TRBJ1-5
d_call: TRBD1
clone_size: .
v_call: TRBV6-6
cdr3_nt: TGTGCCAGCAGTTACTCGGGACAGGGGCCAGGTGGGCCCCAGCATTTT
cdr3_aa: CASSYSGQGPGGPQHF

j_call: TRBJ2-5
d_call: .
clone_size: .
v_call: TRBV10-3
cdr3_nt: TGTGCCATCAGTGATAGGAACACCCAACAAGAGACCCAGTACTTC
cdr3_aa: CAISDRNTQQETQYF

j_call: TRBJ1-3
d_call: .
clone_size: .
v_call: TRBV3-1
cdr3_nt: TGTGCCAGCAGCCAGGGAAACACCATATATTTT
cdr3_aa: CASSQGNTIYF

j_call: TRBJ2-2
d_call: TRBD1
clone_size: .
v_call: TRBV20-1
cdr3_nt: TGCAGTGCTAGGATGGACAGGGATTACACCGGGGAGCTGTTTTTT
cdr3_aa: CSARMDRDYTGELFF

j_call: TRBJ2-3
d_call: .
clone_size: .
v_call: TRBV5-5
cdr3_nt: TGTGCCAGCAGCTTGGAGATAGCTGATTGGAATACGCAGTATTTT
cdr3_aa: CASSLEIADWNTQYF

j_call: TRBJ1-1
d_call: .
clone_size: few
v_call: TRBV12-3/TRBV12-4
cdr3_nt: TGTGCCAGCACCGGGACACTCCACGACACTGAAGCTTTCTTT
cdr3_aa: CASTGTLHDTEAFF

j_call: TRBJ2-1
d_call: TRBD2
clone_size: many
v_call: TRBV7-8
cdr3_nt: TGTGCCAGCAGCTTAGGGGGTAGCGGGAGCTACAATGAGCAGTTCTTC
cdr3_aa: CASSLGGSGSYNEQFF